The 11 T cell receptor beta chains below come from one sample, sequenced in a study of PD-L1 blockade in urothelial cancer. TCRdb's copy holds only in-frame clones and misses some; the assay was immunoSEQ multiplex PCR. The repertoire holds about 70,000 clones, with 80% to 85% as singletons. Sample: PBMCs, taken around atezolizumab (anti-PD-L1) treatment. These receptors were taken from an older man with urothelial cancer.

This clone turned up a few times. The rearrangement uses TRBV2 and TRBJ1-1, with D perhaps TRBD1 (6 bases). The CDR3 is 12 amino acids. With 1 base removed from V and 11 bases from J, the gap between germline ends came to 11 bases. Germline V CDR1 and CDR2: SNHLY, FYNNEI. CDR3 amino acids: CASSEVGTTAFF. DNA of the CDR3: TGTGCCAGCAGTGAAGTCGGGACAACGGCTTTCTTT.

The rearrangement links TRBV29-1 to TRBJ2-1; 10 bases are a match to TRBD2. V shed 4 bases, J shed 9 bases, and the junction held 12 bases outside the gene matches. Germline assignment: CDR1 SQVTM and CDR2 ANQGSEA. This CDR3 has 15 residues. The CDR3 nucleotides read TGCAGCGTTGTAGGAAGGCTAGCGGGAGCAAGTGAGCAGTTCTTC. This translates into CSVVGRLAGASEQFF.

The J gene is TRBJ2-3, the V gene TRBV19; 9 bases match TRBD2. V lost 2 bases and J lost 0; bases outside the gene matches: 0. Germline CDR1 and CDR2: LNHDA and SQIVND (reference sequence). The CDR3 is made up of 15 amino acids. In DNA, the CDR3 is TGTGCCAGTAGTATAACTAGCGGGAGCACAGATACGCAGTATTTT. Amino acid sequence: CASSITSGSTDTQYF.

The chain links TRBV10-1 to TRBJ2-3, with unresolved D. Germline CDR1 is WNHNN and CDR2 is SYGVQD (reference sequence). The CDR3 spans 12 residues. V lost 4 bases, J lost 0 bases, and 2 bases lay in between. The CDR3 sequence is CASSASTDTQYF. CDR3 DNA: TGCGCCAGCAGTGCTAGCACAGATACGCAGTATTTT.

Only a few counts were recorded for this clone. The CDR3 region is CAWRNMGQRYF. The CDR3, as DNA: TGTGCCTGGAGAAATATGGGACAGCGGTACTTC. This rearrangement joins TRBV30 to TRBJ2-7, with 7 bases that match TRBD1. V shed 3 bases, J shed 12 bases, and the junction held 8 bases outside the gene matches. The length of the CDR3 is 11 residues. Looked up from germline, CDR1 is GTSNPN and CDR2 is SVGIG (reference sequence).

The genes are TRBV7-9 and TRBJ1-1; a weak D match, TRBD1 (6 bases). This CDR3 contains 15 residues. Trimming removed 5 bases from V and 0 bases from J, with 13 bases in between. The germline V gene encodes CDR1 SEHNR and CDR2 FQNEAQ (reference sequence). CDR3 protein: CASSLGHLLNTEAFF. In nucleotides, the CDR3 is TGTGCCAGCAGCCTGGGACACCTTCTGAACACTGAAGCTTTCTTT.

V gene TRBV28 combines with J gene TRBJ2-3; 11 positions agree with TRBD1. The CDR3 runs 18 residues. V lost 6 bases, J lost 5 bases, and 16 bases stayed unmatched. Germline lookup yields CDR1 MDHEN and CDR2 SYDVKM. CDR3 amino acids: CASSKFYGRDRGRDTQYF. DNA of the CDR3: TGTGCCAGCAGCAAATTTTACGGCCGGGACAGGGGGAGAGATACGCAGTATTTT.

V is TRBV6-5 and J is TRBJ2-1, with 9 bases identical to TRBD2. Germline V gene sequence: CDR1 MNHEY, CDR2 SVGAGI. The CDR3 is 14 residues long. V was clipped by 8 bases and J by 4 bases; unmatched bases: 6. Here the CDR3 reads CASFSGSGYNEQFF. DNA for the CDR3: TGTGCCAGCTTTAGCGGGAGCGGATACAATGAGCAGTTCTTC.

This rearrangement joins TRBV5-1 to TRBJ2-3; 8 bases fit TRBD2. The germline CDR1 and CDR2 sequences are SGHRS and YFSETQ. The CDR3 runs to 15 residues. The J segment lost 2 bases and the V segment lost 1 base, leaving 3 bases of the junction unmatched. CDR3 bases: TGCGCCAGCAGCTTGACGGGAGGGATCACAGATACGCAGTATTTT. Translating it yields CASSLTGGITDTQYF.

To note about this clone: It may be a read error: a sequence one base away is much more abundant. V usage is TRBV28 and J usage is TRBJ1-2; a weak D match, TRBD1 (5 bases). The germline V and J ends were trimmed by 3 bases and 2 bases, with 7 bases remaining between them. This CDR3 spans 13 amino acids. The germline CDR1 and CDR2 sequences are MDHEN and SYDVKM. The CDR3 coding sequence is TGTGCCAGCAGTTTCGGGGGAAACTATGGCTACACCTTC. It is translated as CASSFGGNYGYTF.

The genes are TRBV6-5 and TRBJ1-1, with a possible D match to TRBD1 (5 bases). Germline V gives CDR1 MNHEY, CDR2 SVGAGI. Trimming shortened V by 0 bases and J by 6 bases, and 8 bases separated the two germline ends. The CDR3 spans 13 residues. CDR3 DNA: TGTGCCAGCAGTTACTCGCCGGGGGCTGAAGCTTTCTTT. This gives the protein CASSYSPGAEAFF.